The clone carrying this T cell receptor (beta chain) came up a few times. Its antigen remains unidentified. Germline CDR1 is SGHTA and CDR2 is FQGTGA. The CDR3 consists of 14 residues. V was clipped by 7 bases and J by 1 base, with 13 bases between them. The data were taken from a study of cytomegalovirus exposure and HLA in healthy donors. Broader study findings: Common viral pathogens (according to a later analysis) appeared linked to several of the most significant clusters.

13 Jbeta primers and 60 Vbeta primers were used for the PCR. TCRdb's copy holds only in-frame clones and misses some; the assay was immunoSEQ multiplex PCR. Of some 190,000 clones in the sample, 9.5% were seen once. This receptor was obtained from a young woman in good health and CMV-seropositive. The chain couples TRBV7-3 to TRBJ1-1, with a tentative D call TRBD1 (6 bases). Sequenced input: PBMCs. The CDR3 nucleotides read TGTGCCAGCAAAATGGGGGGGGCGAACACTGAAGCTTTCTTT. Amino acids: CASKMGGANTEAFF.